This T cell receptor beta chain was found in a study (dated by TCRdb to between 2014 and 2016). Regarding the research as a whole: The study examined whether tumor-infiltrating Tregs in breast cancer are drawn from blood Tregs or arise in situ by conversion from other CD4+ T cell subsets. The full study reports these points: In terms of TCR gene usage, tumor memory CD4+ T cells clustered together with blood and lymph node memory CD4+ cells, as well as with lymph node naive CD4+ cells. The validation in the larger cohort was limited to a single TCR beta V-J rearrangement instead of whole repertoires. The greatest overlap of tumor-infiltrating Treg TCR alpha and beta sequences was with tumor naive CD4+ T cells, followed next by blood naive CD4+ T cells.

From its cysteine to its phenylalanine, the CDR3 spans 14 amino acids. Only the CDR3 DNA is retained, 42 bases long and in frame from the first base. CDR1 and CDR2 were assigned from the germline V gene as SGHRS and YFSETQ. V is reduced by 0 bases and J by 1 base, leaving a spacing of 7 bases between them. Naive CD4+ T cells were purified with the Miltenyi Naive CD4+ T Cell Isolation kit, with Tregs depleted using CD25 microbeads. Tregs, naive and memory CD4+ T cells from tumor, blood and ipsilateral draining lymph nodes of a handful of breast cancer patients underwent full-length TCR alpha and beta sequencing. Tumor tissue, along with lymph nodes from ipsilateral axillary dissection, was perfused with PBS, minced, and then digested using collagenase I and hyaluronidase. Ficoll density gradient centrifugation was used to isolate mononuclear cells from lymph nodes or from 45 to 50 ml of peripheral blood. Sorted cell populations were confirmed by FACS to exceed 90% purity.

Details on this clonotype: The clone's antigen remains unknown. Base qualities are not recorded, but no much larger clone differs from it by a single base.

Full-length TCR variable regions were amplified by 5' RACE PCR using constant-region reverse primers, and then by semi-nested PCR using Nested Universal Primer A. The ReliaPrep RNA Cell Miniprep System was used to extract total RNA, which was then reverse transcribed into 5'RACE-ready cDNA with the SMARTer RACE 5'/3' Kit. Multiplex adaptors were used to barcode full-length TCR alpha and beta libraries, and the barcoded libraries were sequenced on an Illumina MiSeq. For the original study's pipeline: Sequencing data were pooled across the five patients for each of nine subset-tissue groups and compared by unsupervised clustering of TCR gene usage. The Morisita-Horn index, with shared sequences weighted by their contribution to each repertoire, was used to calculate repertoire similarity. TCRdb's own reprocessing of the public reads used fastp at Q25 and MiXCR and kept productive beta chains. For every CDR3 protein sequence, its rows merge into one entry that carries the most common genes and DNA. Here the V and J calls rest on TCRdb's processing, not on the authors' analysis. Across this sample there are approximately 40,000 distinct CDR3 sequences, with 15% to 20% seen only once. Clones ranked in the top ten supply approximately 2.9% of the sample.

The V and J segments used are TRBV5-1 and TRBJ1-1; no D gene is confidently identified. Sample: naive CD4+ T cells sorted from a lymph node. Explained via the paper, the cell subset or site label denotes: naive CD4+ T cells, CD4+CD45RA+CD25-. The TCR comes from a female donor with breast cancer. The sequenced DNA: TGCGCCAGCAGCTTGGAACGGGGGAACACTGAAGCTTTCTTT. Translated, it reads CASSLERGNTEAFF. With all but the CDR3 taken from the reference TRBV5-1 and TRBJ1-1 genes, the full variable domain is: KAGVTQTPRYLIKTRGQQVTLSCSPISGHRSVSWYQQTPGQGLQFLFEYFSETQRNKGNFPGRFSGRQFSNSRSEMNVSTLELGDSALYLCASSLERGNTEAFFGQGTRLTVV.